Listed below are T cell receptor beta chains from one sample, sequenced in a study of T cell repertoires in ileal Crohn's disease. Assay: immunoSEQ multiplex PCR; the TCRdb copy retains only in-frame clones and omits some. The repertoire includes 55,000 to 65,000 clones, about 88% of them detected once, and roughly 2% sits in the top ten. Sequenced input: ileal tissue. The receptors come from an adult with Crohn's disease. CDR3s leave out the opening cysteine and the closing phenylalanine or tryptophan.

length: 9
J: TRBJ1-2
V: TRBV10-3
CDR3: AISESSGYT

length: 13
J: TRBJ2-5
V: TRBV30
CDR3: AWSGPGGAQETQY

length: 12
J: TRBJ2-1
V: TRBV7-2
CDR3: ASSLELAAYEQF

length: 13
J: TRBJ2-7
V: TRBV7-9
CDR3: ASSLVSQAGYEQY

length: 15
J: TRBJ1-5
V: TRBV11-2
CDR3: ASSLAGGQGTVQPQH

length: 16
J: TRBJ2-6
V: TRBV7-8
CDR3: ASSLLSVWEDGANVLT

length: 11
J: TRBJ2-3
V: TRBV5-1
CDR3: ASAGTSTDTQY

length: 10
J: TRBJ1-1
V: TRBV10-2
CDR3: ASGQGIAEAF

length: 14
J: TRBJ2-1
V: TRBV5-4
CDR3: ASMAGTDRSIGEQF

length: 11
J: TRBJ1-1
V: TRBV18
CDR3: ASSPPQGLEAF

length: 13
J: TRBJ1-2
V: TRBV5-1
CDR3: ASSLMAGEYNGYT

length: 10
J: TRBJ1-2
V: TRBV10-1
CDR3: ASSERGNGYT

length: 14
J: TRBJ1-6
V: TRBV5-1
CDR3: ASSPGPGGLNSPLH

length: 18
J: TRBJ2-7
V: TRBV19
CDR3: ASSIRLASGTRPGSYEQY

length: 12
J: TRBJ1-2
V: TRBV27
CDR3: ASNQVGTGASYT

length: 12
J: TRBJ1-1
V: TRBV6-1
CDR3: ASTERLGDTEAF

length: 11
J: TRBJ1-1
V: TRBV12-5
CDR3: ASGLVGGTEAF

length: 12
J: TRBJ2-1
V: TRBV2
CDR3: ASRRTSTGNEQF

length: 12
J: TRBJ1-2
V: TRBV7-6
CDR3: ASSASFANYGYT

length: 11
J: TRBJ2-5
V: TRBV6-6
CDR3: ASSKGAQETQY

length: 13
J: TRBJ1-2
V: TRBV19
CDR3: ASLRGTGKTGGYT

length: 15
J: TRBJ2-4
V: TRBV5-1
CDR3: ASSLDPPGQGRNIQY

length: 14
J: TRBJ1-3
V: TRBV5-1
CDR3: ASSRAQQGSGNTIY

length: 13
J: TRBJ1-1
V: TRBV6-5
CDR3: ASSDAGAGDTEAF

length: 10
J: TRBJ2-1
V: TRBV5-1
CDR3: ASSLWGDEQF

length: 15
J: TRBJ2-1
V: TRBV6-1
CDR3: ASSARLAGGSYNEQF

length: 17
J: TRBJ2-1
V: TRBV4-2
CDR3: ASSQELAGGPGAYNEQF

length: 13
J: TRBJ2-1
V: TRBV7-3
CDR3: ASSRGQGEINEQF

length: 13
J: TRBJ1-1
V: TRBV6-4
CDR3: ASSDSKRGFREAF

length: 14
J: TRBJ1-4
V: TRBV18
CDR3: ASSPDRGPGNEKLF

length: 15
J: TRBJ1-1
V: TRBV5-5
CDR3: ASSLSAGGLFKAEAF

length: 15
J: TRBJ2-1
V: TRBV13
CDR3: ASSLVGSSGVDNEQF

length: 9
J: TRBJ1-2
V: TRBV20-1
CDR3: SVVRGSGYT

length: 13
J: TRBJ2-6
V: TRBV28
CDR3: ASSLAEAGANVLT

length: 13
J: TRBJ1-2
V: TRBV28
CDR3: ASSTSSGTEYGYT

length: 13
J: TRBJ2-2
V: TRBV5-1
CDR3: ASSLETGATGELF

length: 12
J: TRBJ1-1
V: TRBV11-3
CDR3: ASQPYRGNTEAF

length: 13
J: TRBJ2-3
V: TRBV6-5
CDR3: ASSRGTSWGDTQY

length: 11
J: TRBJ1-1
V: TRBV6-6
CDR3: ASSRTVNTEAF

length: 12
J: TRBJ1-2
V: TRBV5-1
CDR3: ASSVGTGEYGYT

length: 13
J: TRBJ2-2
V: TRBV6-5
CDR3: ASRRQRTNTGELF

length: 13
J: TRBJ1-5
V: TRBV7-2
CDR3: ASSSGTVGDWPQH

length: 9
J: TRBJ1-1
V: TRBV5-4
CDR3: ASSLGREAF

length: 15
J: TRBJ1-2
V: TRBV27
CDR3: ASTSRDRGVPGYGYT

length: 15
J: TRBJ2-3
V: TRBV21-1
CDR3: ASSKAGEGEVADTQY